The rows below give T cell receptor beta chains drawn from one sample of a study of shared clonotypes between healthy human individuals. The assay was immunoSEQ multiplex PCR, and TCRdb's table has in-frame clones only and misses some. The sample includes around 2,000,000 clones, around 96% seen only once; the top ten take 0.9% to 1.3%. The sample was naive CD8+ T cells sorted from blood. Source of these receptors: a man between 18 and 35 years old in good health. The CDR3 runs from the conserved cysteine through the conserved F or W. Each record gives: D gene, clone size, CDR3 length, V gene, J gene, CDR3 DNA, CDR3 protein. A D gene is named only where the DNA matches it firmly. Only part of the rows carry a size: once, few, many, or a class if the clone is expanded.

-	-	16	TRBV5-1	TRBJ1-2	TGCGCCAGCAGCTTCATTTGGGCAGGGGAAGATACTGGCTACACCTTC	CASSFIWAGEDTGYTF
-	-	15	TRBV2	TRBJ2-7	TGTGCCAGCAGTGGCTTCGCGATGAGCTCCTACGAGCAGTACTTC	CASSGFAMSSYEQYF
-	-	17	TRBV4-3	TRBJ2-7	TGCGCCAGCAGCCAAGAATCTCCTCCGGAGGGCTTTTACGAGCAGTACTTC	CASSQESPPEGFYEQYF
-	-	16	TRBV28	TRBJ1-5	TGTGCCAGCAGTCGTATCCGACGGACAGTAGAACAGCCCCAGCATTTT	CASSRIRRTVEQPQHF
TRBD2	-	15	TRBV9	TRBJ2-7	TGTGCCAGCAGCGTAGGGGGGACTAGCGGCCACGAGCAGTACTTC	CASSVGGTSGHEQYF
-	-	14	TRBV12-5	TRBJ2-5	TGTGCTAGTGGTTCAGGTCCCCCTCAAGAGACCCAGTACTTC	CASGSGPPQETQYF
TRBD2	-	15	TRBV9	TRBJ2-7	TGTGCCAGCAGCCCGTCCGGGACTAGTTTCTACGAGCAGTACTTC	CASSPSGTSFYEQYF
-	-	13	TRBV19	TRBJ1-2	TGTGCCAGTACCCCGGGAGCGGGGGATGGCTACACCTTC	CASTPGAGDGYTF
TRBD1	-	18	TRBV7-9	TRBJ1-2	TGTGCCAGCAGCTTAGCGCTACAGGGGGAAGGTTATAACTATGGCTACACCTTC	CASSLALQGEGYNYGYTF
-	-	14	TRBV2	TRBJ1-1	TGTGCCAGCAGCCCGCTCGACATGAACACTGAAGCTTTCTTT	CASSPLDMNTEAFF
-	-	17	TRBV6-1	TRBJ1-6	TGTGCCAGCAGTGAAGAGATCTTCCACTCCTATAATTCACCCCTCCACTTT	CASSEEIFHSYNSPLHF
TRBD1	-	15	TRBV4-1	TRBJ2-7	TGCGCCAGCAGCCTCGGACAGGGAGGAACCTACGAGCAATACTTC	CASSLGQGGTYEQYF
-	-	14	TRBV7-6	TRBJ1-1	TGTGCCAGCAGCTTAGGAACCGAGGGGAGTGAAGCTTTCTTT	CASSLGTEGSEAFF
-	-	13	TRBV7-9	TRBJ2-7	TGTGCCAGCAGCTCCACTAGTCCTTACGAGCAGTACTTC	CASSSTSPYEQYF
-	once	15	TRBV9	TRBJ2-1	TGTGCCAGCAGCGTAGATGGAGAAACCTACAATGAGCAGTTCTTC	CASSVDGETYNEQFF
TRBD1	-	12	TRBV27	TRBJ2-3	TGTGCCAGCAGTCCTGGGACAGCGACGCAGTATTTT	CASSPGTATQYF
TRBD1	once	15	TRBV4-3	TRBJ1-5	TGCGCCAGCAGCCGCACAGGGGCCAGCAATCAGCCCCAGCATTTT	CASSRTGASNQPQHF
TRBD2	-	14	TRBV18	TRBJ2-5	TGTGCCAGCCAATGGGGGGGTGGACAAGAGACCCAGTACTTC	CASQWGGGQETQYF
-	-	12	TRBV6-5	TRBJ1-5	TGTGCCAGCAGTTCCATCTATCAGCCCCAGCATTTT	CASSSIYQPQHF
TRBD2	-	14	TRBV4-1	TRBJ2-1	TGCGCCAGCAGAGCTAGCGGGAACTACAATGAGCAGTTCTTC	CASRASGNYNEQFF
-	-	15	TRBV30	TRBJ1-2	TGTGCCTGGAGTTTTACGACTGGTGACGGCTATGGCTACACCTTC	CAWSFTTGDGYGYTF
TRBD2	-	15	TRBV9	TRBJ2-1	TGTGCCAGCAGCCCGGGGACTAGCTCCGGCGATGAGCAGTTCTTC	CASSPGTSSGDEQFF
-	-	16	TRBV14	TRBJ2-7	TGTGCCAGCAGCTTTACCCCGGAAAGTCCGATCTACGAGCAGTACTTC	CASSFTPESPIYEQYF
-	-	13	TRBV19	TRBJ1-5	TGTGCCAGTACCTGGTCCGAAAATCAGCCCCAGCATTTT	CASTWSENQPQHF
-	few	11	TRBV29-1	TRBJ1-1	TGCAGCGTTGGAGTGAACACTGAAGCTTTCTTT	CSVGVNTEAFF
-	once	14	TRBV6-5	TRBJ1-2	TGTGCCAGCAGTTACGGGCAGGGGCTCTATGGCTACACCTTC	CASSYGQGLYGYTF
-	-	15	TRBV9	TRBJ2-6	TGTGCCAGCAGCCCCACGGGGGCTGGGGCCAACGTCCTGACTTTC	CASSPTGAGANVLTF
-	-	14	TRBV9	TRBJ2-7	TGTGCCAGCAGCGTGGCCGGCATTGACGACGAGCAGTACTTC	CASSVAGIDDEQYF
-	-	19	TRBV4-1	TRBJ1-3	TGCGCCAGCAGCCAAGAGTTACCGTCTCGCCCAACCTCTGGAAACACCATATATTTT	CASSQELPSRPTSGNTIYF
-	-	14	TRBV6-1	TRBJ1-1	TGTGCCAGCAGTGAATTGAGGACGGGCACTGAAGCTTTCTTT	CASSELRTGTEAFF
-	once	14	TRBV7-8	TRBJ2-1	TGTGCCAGCAGCTTAGCGACTTCCTTGAATGAGCAGTTCTTC	CASSLATSLNEQFF
-	once	13	TRBV5-4	TRBJ2-2	TGTGCCAGCAGCTCACAGGGTGCCGGGGAGCTGTTTTTT	CASSSQGAGELFF
-	-	15	TRBV4-3	TRBJ2-7	TGCGCCAGCAGCCAAGACCCAGGGTCCTCCTACGAGCAGTACTTC	CASSQDPGSSYEQYF
TRBD1	-	15	TRBV27	TRBJ1-2	TGTGCCAGCAGTCCCCTCGGGACAGGGGATTATGGCTACACCTTC	CASSPLGTGDYGYTF
-	few	12	TRBV5-4	TRBJ2-7	TGTGCCAGCAGCACCAGCTCCTACGAGCAGTACTTC	CASSTSSYEQYF
TRBD2	-	17	TRBV13	TRBJ2-1	TGTGCCAGCAGCCTACTAATCGGAGGGGAGGGGTACAATGAGCAGTTCTTC	CASSLLIGGEGYNEQFF
TRBD2	-	16	TRBV7-9	TRBJ2-7	TGTGCCAGCAGCCCCAGCGGTCTAGCGGGGGCCTACGAGCAGTACTTC	CASSPSGLAGAYEQYF
-	-	13	TRBV7-8	TRBJ1-2	TGTGCCAGCAGCGAGACTATTAACTATGGCTACACCTTC	CASSETINYGYTF
TRBD2	-	18	TRBV10-3	TRBJ2-1	TGTGCCATCAGTGAGTCGCTGGGCGGGAGGGCCATTGAGGATGAGCAGTTCTTC	CAISESLGGRAIEDEQFF
-	-	14	TRBV6-6	TRBJ1-2	TGTGCCAGCAGTTACTCCGGGACGAGCTATGGCTACACCTTC	CASSYSGTSYGYTF
TRBD2	-	17	TRBV13	TRBJ2-3	TGTGCCAGCAGCTTTTCAGGACTAGCGGGCAGCACAGATACGCAGTATTTT	CASSFSGLAGSTDTQYF
TRBD2	-	13	TRBV11-2	TRBJ2-7	TGTGCCAGCAGCTTACTAGCGGACTACGAGCAGTACTTC	CASSLLADYEQYF
TRBD2	-	15	TRBV7-9	TRBJ2-1	TGTGCCAGCAGCTTAGGCCCTAGCGGGAACAATGAGCAGTTCTTC	CASSLGPSGNNEQFF
TRBD1	-	17	TRBV11-2	TRBJ2-4	TGTGCCAGCAGCCCAAGGACAGGGGGGCTAGCCAAAAACATTCAGTACTTC	CASSPRTGGLAKNIQYF
-	-	14	TRBV2	TRBJ1-1	TGTGCCAGCAGTGAAGCACAAGGGTATACTGAAGCTTTCTTT	CASSEAQGYTEAFF